This record looks at one TCR beta chain sequence and its context. The junction and the germline gene differ at one end; a read error may be behind it. This sample was included in a study of molecular identifiers for immune sequencing clone quantification. The authors gated naive CD8 T cells as CD8+CD4-CCR7+CD45RA+ for sorting. TCRdb re-analysed the PCR reads in MiXCR, keeping a single row per CDR3 protein. The sample yields roughly 630,000 distinct CDR3 sequences, about 25% seen once. The sequence came from a human donor in good health. Some libraries in this study had Jurkat cell RNA spiked in. The sample taken for sequencing was naive CD8+ T cells from blood, with Jurkat cell RNA spiked in. Subset denoted: FACS-sorted CD8+CD4-CCR7+CD45RA+ naive T cells.

The chain's CDR3 is CASSQEGAEETQNF. CDR3 nucleotide sequence: TGTGCCAGCAGCCAAGAAGGAGCGGAAGAGACCCAGAACTTC. The chain recombines TRBV4-2 with TRBJ2-5; weak D call: TRBD2 (5 bases). The CDR3 is 14 amino acids. Germline lookup yields CDR1 LGHNA and CDR2 YNFKEQ.